Included here is one T cell receptor (beta chain) sequence, with context. The data were obtained in a study of control samples from healthy donors and cancer patients. This CDR3 has 16 residues. Deletions cut 7 bases from V and 2 bases from J, with 15 bases between. The repertoire was sequenced with immunoSEQ multiplex PCR; TCRdb's copy has only in-frame clones and lacks some. There are about 75,000 clones in the sample; around 94% occur only once, and roughly 6.2% lies in the top ten. Sequenced: blood. The genes are TRBV23-1 and TRBJ1-6; D possibly corresponds to TRBD1 (6 bases). TRBV23-1 is an ORF, with its function uncertain. This sequence originates from a woman in her thirties or forties in good health. In DNA form, the CDR3 reads TGCGCCAGCATCGGCCGGGCAGGGGCCTATAATTCACCCCTCCACTTT. This codes for CASIGRAGAYNSPLHF.